The 26 T cell receptor beta chains listed next were all sequenced from one sample in a study of multiple sclerosis patients with progressive multifocal leukoencephalopathy. Time point: before natalizumab initiation. Clones were sequenced by immunoSEQ multiplex PCR, and TCRdb holds only the in-frame ones, with some missing. Of fewer than 40,000 clones detected, over 75% appear once; the ten largest clones hold about 1.5%. Sequencing was performed on PBMCs. The origin of the receptors is a human donor with multiple sclerosis.

The CDR3 loop reads CASSVSGQPPNNEQFF. DNA of the CDR3: TGTGCCAGCAGCGTATCCGGACAGCCGCCAAACAATGAGCAGTTCTTC. The V and J genes are TRBV9 and TRBJ2-1; D is possibly TRBD1 (6 bases). Germline assignment: CDR1 SGDLS and CDR2 YYNGEE. The CDR3 runs to 16 residues. V dropped 1 base and J dropped 5 bases, with 16 bases sitting between them.

The rearrangement joins TRBV19 to TRBJ1-1; D gene ambiguous. Trimming took off 5 bases at V and 4 bases at J, with 14 bases between the two ends. This CDR3 contains 14 residues. Germline V gene data show CDR1 as LNHDA and CDR2 as SQIVND (reference sequence). CDR3 sequence: CASSFNSGATEAFF. The DNA for the CDR3 is TGTGCCAGTAGTTTCAACTCCGGAGCCACTGAAGCTTTCTTT.

The chain employs TRBV7-2 and TRBJ1-2, with D possibly matching TRBD1 (6 bases). The V end lost 3 bases, the J end lost 5 bases, and 16 bases lay between the germline ends. In germline, CDR1 is SGHTA, CDR2 FQGNSA. The CDR3 consists of 15 residues. CDR3 protein: CASSFVYRDNYGYTF. The CDR3 DNA is TGTGCCAGCAGCTTCGTATACCGGGACAATTATGGCTACACCTTC.

The chain combines TRBV7-2 with TRBJ2-3; D is possibly TRBD1 (5 bases). The ends were cut back, 1 base at V and 2 bases at J, with 13 bases in the middle. The CDR3 consists of 16 residues. The germline V gene has CDR1 SGHTA and CDR2 FQGNSA. For the CDR3, the DNA is TGTGCCAGCAGCTTAGAGTCAGGGTTCCCCACAGATACGCAGTATTTT. Its translation: CASSLESGFPTDTQYF.

The rearrangement joins TRBV7-9 to TRBJ1-1; D call uncertain. Trimming shortened V by 3 bases and J by 3 bases, and 8 bases separated the two germline ends. The CDR3 sequence is 13 residues long. Germline CDR1 and CDR2: SEHNR and FQNEAQ (reference sequence). The CDR3 coding sequence is TGTGCCAGCAGCTTGGGCCCGGACACTGAAGCTTTCTTT. This codes for CASSLGPDTEAFF.

The CDR3 region has the DNA TGCGCCAGCAGCTTGGTCGGGTGGCCCTCGTCCACAGATACGCAGTATTTT. It yields the protein CASSLVGWPSSTDTQYF. The J gene is TRBJ2-3, the V gene TRBV5-1; no definite D call. This CDR3 has 17 amino acids. Germline values: CDR1 SGHRS, CDR2 YFSETQ. Trimming stripped 0 bases from V and 2 bases from J, with 16 bases between.

This clone was picked up one time. The V and J genes are TRBV7-2 and TRBJ1-2, with 7 bases lining up with TRBD1. From germline, CDR1 is SGHTA and CDR2 FQGNSA. This CDR3 region has 19 residues. V shed 4 bases and J 3 bases; nucleotides not matched to a gene: 20. The CDR3 nucleotides read TGTGCCAGCAGCTCGCCGGACTCGGCACAGGGGAGTTGGGACTATGGCTACACCTTC. This codes for CASSSPDSAQGSWDYGYTF.

This clone has just one count. The chain carries TRBV5-8 and TRBJ2-5; D not certain. The J call could be wrong; TRBJ2-7 is a better fit for the DNA end. Germline V lookup: CDR1 SGHTS, CDR2 YDEGEE. This CDR3 contains 14 residues. In DNA form, the CDR3 reads TGTGCCAGCAGGCTTAGTAGGAGAACCTACGAGCAGTACTTC. Protein: CASRLSRRTYEQYF.

The chain uses TRBV5-1 and TRBJ1-5, with D hard to call. Trimming removed 4 bases at V and 2 bases at J, with 13 bases between. This CDR3 is built from 15 residues. From germline, CDR1 is SGHRS and CDR2 YFSETQ. The CDR3 DNA reads TGCGCCAGCAGCCCATCACCAATGGGCAATCAGCCCCAGCATTTT. Protein product: CASSPSPMGNQPQHF.

In the case of this clone: The sample has other DNA sequences that encode this CDR3 too. J is TRBJ1-3 and V is TRBV27; D not resolved. Germline V gene sequence: CDR1 MNHEY, CDR2 SMNVEV (reference sequence). Between the trimmed V and J ends, which lost 0 bases and 4 bases, there was a span of 4 bases. There are 13 residues in the CDR3. CDR3 residues: CASSLSSGNTIYF. The CDR3 DNA is TGTGCCAGCAGTTTATCGTCAGGAAACACCATATATTTT.

The V gene is TRBV5-6, the J gene TRBJ1-2; D unresolved. The CDR3 spans 14 residues. Trimming took off 1 base at V and 3 bases at J, with 10 bases between the two ends. CDR1 and CDR2 from the germline V gene are SGHDT and YYEEEE. The CDR3 DNA reads as TGTGCCAGCAGCTTGCCGGATTTGGACTATGGCTACACCTTC. Encoded protein: CASSLPDLDYGYTF.

The count of this clone is one. The V call is TRBV28, the J call TRBJ1-1; 7 bases match TRBD1. CDR3 length: 14 residues. Looked up from germline, CDR1 is MDHEN and CDR2 is SYDVKM. V was pared by 9 bases and J by 0 bases, with 7 bases of the junction left unmatched. The CDR3 here is CASQPGGMNTEAFF. The CDR3 nucleotides read TGTGCCAGTCAGCCAGGGGGGATGAACACTGAAGCTTTCTTT. Using reference TRBV28 and TRBJ1-1 for the parts outside the CDR3, the full variable domain is DVKVTQSSRYLVKRTGEKVFLECVQDMDHENMFWYRQDPGLGLRLIYFSYDVKMKEKGDIPEGYSVSREKKERFSLILESASTNQTSMYLCASQPGGMNTEAFFGQGTRLTVV.

This chain joins TRBV6-1 and TRBJ2-2, with 8 positions matching TRBD2. J lost 4 bases, V lost 2 bases, and 6 bases had no gene match. This CDR3 spans 16 amino acids. Germline V gene lookup returns CDR1 MNHNS and CDR2 SASEGT. The CDR3 DNA follows: TGTGCCAGCAGTGAAAGGGGGACTAGGGTCACCGGGGAGCTGTTTTTT. This encodes CASSERGTRVTGELFF.

This clone appeared once. The CDR3 bases are TGTGCCAGTAGTATCCGGACCTGGGAGGCTTTCTTT. Protein product: CASSIRTWEAFF. The chain combines TRBV19 with TRBJ1-1; no reliable D call. The CDR3 consists of 12 residues. In germline, CDR1 is LNHDA, CDR2 SQIVND (reference sequence). Trimming removed 3 bases from V and 11 bases from J, with 13 bases in between. The full variable domain, in which reference TRBV19 and TRBJ1-1 provide the parts outside the CDR3, is DGGITQSPKYLFRKEGQNVTLSCEQNLNHDAMYWYRQDPGQGLRLIYYSQIVNDFQKGDIAEGYSVSREKKESFPLTVTSAQKNPTAFYLCASSIRTWEAFFGQGTRLTVV.

The CDR3 region is CASSFVQFSTNEKLFF. The CDR3 region has the DNA TGTGCCAGCAGCTTCGTGCAGTTCTCAACTAATGAAAAACTGTTTTTT. The rearrangement uses TRBV7-2 and TRBJ1-4, with D uncertain. Germline V gives CDR1 SGHTA, CDR2 FQGNSA. V lost 3 bases and J 0 bases, leaving 11 bases between the germline ends. CDR3 length: 16 residues. Using reference TRBV7-2 and TRBJ1-4 for the parts outside the CDR3, the full variable domain is GAGVSQSPSNKVTEKGKDVELRCDPISGHTALYWYRQSLGQGLEFLIYFQGNSAPDKSGLPSDRFSAERTGGSVSTLTIQRTQQEDSAVYLCASSFVQFSTNEKLFFGSGTQLSVL.

The chain has TRBV5-8 and TRBJ1-5; D is perhaps TRBD1 (5 bases). Germline V gene data show CDR1 as SGHTS and CDR2 as YDEGEE. The CDR3 spans 15 residues. V was trimmed by 6 bases and J by 3 bases, leaving 16 bases between them. The DNA for the CDR3 is TGTGCCAGCACTACCAACGGCGGACACAATCAGCCCCAGCATTTT. It codes for CASTTNGGHNQPQHF.

The gene calls are TRBV9 and TRBJ2-1; 7 positions match TRBD2. V lost 4 bases and J lost 4; bases outside the gene matches: 11. The CDR3 length is 16 residues. From germline, CDR1 is SGDLS and CDR2 YYNGEE. CDR3 region: CASSPESGIGYNEQFF. CDR3 bases: TGTGCCAGCAGCCCCGAAAGCGGGATTGGGTACAATGAGCAGTTCTTC. The full variable domain, completed using reference TRBV9 and TRBJ2-1, is DSGVTQTPKHLITATGQRVTLRCSPRSGDLSVYWYQQSLDQGLQFLIQYYNGEERAKGNILERFSAQQFPDLHSELNLSSLELGDSALYFCASSPESGIGYNEQFFGPGTRLTVL.

The chain recombines TRBV7-6 with TRBJ1-3; tentative D call: TRBD1 (6 bases). CDR3 length equals 17 residues. The germline gives CDR1 SGHVS, CDR2 FNYEAQ. Trimming shortened V by 1 base and J by 0 bases, and 13 bases separated the two germline ends. In nucleotides, the CDR3 is TGTGCCAGCAGCTTAGGCCCGGACAGTTACTCTGGAAACACCATATATTTT. Its translation: CASSLGPDSYSGNTIYF.

The chain carries TRBV15 and TRBJ2-5; D uncertain. Trimming left V 0 bases short and J 5 bases short, with 13 bases between. Per germline, CDR1 LNHNV and CDR2 YYDKDF (reference sequence). The CDR3 is 15 amino acids. CDR3 sequence (DNA): TGTGCCACCAGCAGAGATAGGTCCGCCTGGGAGACCCAGTACTTC. This codes for CATSRDRSAWETQYF.

The chain recombines TRBV29-1 with TRBJ2-1; D might be TRBD1 (6 bases). The germline gives CDR1 SQVTM, CDR2 ANQGSEA. V gave up 4 bases and J gave up 9 bases, with 13 bases separating them. The CDR3 runs 12 residues. CDR3 sequence: CSVGGQKVEQFF. DNA for the CDR3: TGCAGCGTTGGGGGGCAGAAAGTTGAGCAGTTCTTC.

This CDR3 is CASSQDYTGELGYTF. The CDR3 DNA is TGCGCCAGCAGCCAAGATTACACAGGGGAATTAGGCTACACCTTC. This chain uses TRBV4-3 with TRBJ1-2; 7 bases are shared with TRBD1. The CDR3 consists of 15 residues. The J segment lost 8 bases and the V segment lost 0 bases, leaving 9 bases of the junction unmatched. The germline V gene encodes CDR1 LGHNA and CDR2 YSLEER.

The rearrangement joins TRBV4-3 to TRBJ1-6; no reliable D call. Germline V gene data show CDR1 as LGHNA and CDR2 as YSLEER. Trimming removed 0 bases from V and 8 bases from J, with 8 bases in between. The CDR3 runs to 14 residues. Here the CDR3 reads CASSQDTQYSPLHF. The CDR3 nucleotides are TGCGCCAGCAGCCAAGATACACAGTATTCACCCCTCCACTTT.

The genes are TRBV6-6 and TRBJ2-6, with a weak D call TRBD2 (7 bases). This CDR3 comprises 15 residues. Germline CDR1 MNHNY, CDR2 SVGAGI (reference sequence). With 11 bases removed from V and 2 bases from J, the gap between germline ends came to 16 bases. The CDR3 reads CAGGGSRAGANVLTF. The DNA of the CDR3 is TGTGCCGGGGGCGGGAGCCGCGCTGGGGCCAACGTCCTGACTTTC.

The CDR3 sequence is CASSSGTGADEQYF. The CDR3 DNA sequence: TGTGCCAGCAGTTCCGGGACAGGGGCCGACGAGCAGTACTTC. The rearrangement uses TRBV6-1 and TRBJ2-7, with 10 bases that match TRBD1. CDR1 and CDR2 (germline): MNHNS, SASEGT. This CDR3 has 14 amino acids. Trimming removed 5 bases from V and 5 bases from J; junction bases left unmatched: 6.

This chain connects TRBV18 to TRBJ2-3; 9 bases fit TRBD1. The CDR3 extends over 14 amino acids. Germline V gives CDR1 KGHSH, CDR2 LQKENI. V was clipped by 5 bases and J by 4 bases; unmatched bases: 4. CDR3 protein: CASSTDRGSDTQYF. CDR3 nucleotides: TGTGCCAGCTCAACTGACAGGGGGTCAGATACGCAGTATTTT.

The V call is TRBV5-4, the J call TRBJ2-7; possible D gene TRBD1, 5 bases. The CDR3 length is 13 residues. V was trimmed by 3 bases and J by 3 bases, leaving 10 bases between them. Germline CDR1 SGHNT, CDR2 YYREEE (reference sequence). CDR3 sequence (DNA): TGTGCCAGCAGCTCGGTCCAGGGCTACGAGCAGTACTTC. It yields the protein CASSSVQGYEQYF. Looking up the rest from reference TRBV5-4 and TRBJ2-7 gives the full variable domain: ETGVTQSPTHLIKTRGQQVTLRCSSQSGHNTVSWYQQALGQGPQFIFQYYREEENGRGNFPPRFSGLQFPNYSSELNVNALELDDSALYLCASSSVQGYEQYFGPGTRLTVT.